The entry below gives a single T cell receptor beta chain sequence along with its context. The data originate from a study of OX40 agonist ivuxolimab in advanced cancers. The overall study: Under the entry rules, prior anti-PD-1, anti-PD-L1 or anti-CTLA-4 therapy was allowed, and 40% had some.

The CDR3 runs to 15 residues. The germline V and J ends were trimmed by 4 bases and 1 base, with 10 bases remaining between them. Germline V lookup: CDR1 LNHDA, CDR2 SQIVND (reference sequence). The protocol was immunoSEQ multiplex PCR, while the TCRdb copy is restricted to in-frame clones and leaves out a portion. Here the sample spans approximately 94,000 clones, more than 85% being singletons. The chain has TRBV19 and TRBJ2-2, with D possibly TRBD1 on 6 matching bases. The sequence came from an adult with an advanced solid tumor such as melanoma, head and neck, liver or kidney cancer. The starting material was CD4+ or CD8+ T cells sorted from blood, obtained in a trial of the OX40 agonist ivuxolimab. CDR3 DNA sequence: TGTGCCAGTAGTACCCGGGACAAGAACACCGGGGAGCTGTTTTTT. It codes for CASSTRDKNTGELFF.